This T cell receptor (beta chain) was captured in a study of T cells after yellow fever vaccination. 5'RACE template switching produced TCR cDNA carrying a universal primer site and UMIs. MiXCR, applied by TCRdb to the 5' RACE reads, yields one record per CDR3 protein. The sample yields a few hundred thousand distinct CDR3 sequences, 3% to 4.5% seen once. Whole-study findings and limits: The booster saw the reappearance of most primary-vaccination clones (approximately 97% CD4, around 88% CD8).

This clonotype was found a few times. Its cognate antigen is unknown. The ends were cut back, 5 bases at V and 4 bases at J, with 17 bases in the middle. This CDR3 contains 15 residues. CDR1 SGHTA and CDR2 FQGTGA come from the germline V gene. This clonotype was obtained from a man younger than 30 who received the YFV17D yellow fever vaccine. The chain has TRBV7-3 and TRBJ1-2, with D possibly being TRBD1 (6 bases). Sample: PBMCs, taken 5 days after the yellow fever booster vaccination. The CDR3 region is CASSPYGGAGYGYTF. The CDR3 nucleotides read TGTGCCAGCAGCCCCTATGGGGGCGCTGGCTATGGCTACACCTTC.